The 27 T cell receptor beta chains presented below share a single source sample, sequenced in a study of T cells after yellow fever vaccination. MiXCR, applied by TCRdb to the 5' RACE reads, yields one record per CDR3 protein. Altogether roughly 320,000 distinct CDR3 sequences are present, roughly 10% being singletons, with the ten largest covering about 3.3%. Sample: CD4+ T cells sorted from PBMCs, taken 45 days after the yellow fever booster vaccination. The receptor source for this set is a man between 18 and 29 years old who received the YFV17D yellow fever vaccine.

This clonotype came up a few times. The CDR3 sequence: CASSVAAGVNEQFF. The CDR3 nucleotides are TGTGCCAGCAGCGTAGCGGCGGGGGTCAATGAGCAGTTCTTC. This sequence joins TRBV9 and TRBJ2-1; 7 nucleotides line up with TRBD2. Germline values: CDR1 SGDLS, CDR2 YYNGEE. J gave up 6 bases and V 0 bases, and 3 bases lay outside the gene matches. The CDR3 loop spans 14 amino acids.

This clonotype appeared a few times. V usage is TRBV7-2 and J usage is TRBJ2-3, with 9 bases lining up with TRBD2. V was pared by 5 bases and J by 2 bases, with 8 bases of the junction left unmatched. This CDR3 has 16 amino acids. Looked up from germline, CDR1 is SGHTA and CDR2 is FQGNSA. The CDR3 spells CASSRLAGGNTDTQYF. Written as DNA, the CDR3 is TGTGCCAGCAGCCGACTTGCGGGGGGGAACACAGATACGCAGTATTTT.

This clonotype occurred many times. The chain is built from TRBV12-3 or TRBV12-4 and TRBJ1-1; D not certain. The CDR3 is 14 amino acids. V was trimmed by 3 bases and J by 0 bases, leaving 8 bases between them. The chain's CDR3 is CASSLSGLNTEAFF. The DNA of the CDR3 is TGTGCCAGCAGTTTGAGCGGATTGAACACTGAAGCTTTCTTT.

This clonotype occurred many times. V usage is TRBV9 and J usage is TRBJ2-3; D uncertain. Trimming removed 0 bases from V and 4 bases from J, with 3 bases in between. Germline CDR1 is SGDLS and CDR2 is YYNGEE. The length of the CDR3 is 12 residues. The CDR3 DNA is TGTGCCAGCAGCGTAGTAGCAGATACGCAGTATTTT. Translated: CASSVVADTQYF.

The table lists this clonotype with a few counts. The chain carries TRBV3-1 and TRBJ1-6; maybe TRBD1 (5 bases). Germline lookup yields CDR1 LGHDT and CDR2 YNNKEL (reference sequence). This CDR3 comprises 18 residues. The V end was cut by 4 bases, the J end by 0 bases, with 16 bases between. The CDR3 sequence: CASSPRGGLSSYNSPLHF. The CDR3 DNA reads TGTGCCAGCAGCCCCCGTGGGGGGTTGAGCTCCTATAATTCACCCCTCCACTTT.

This clonotype has a handful of counts. The chain links TRBV10-3 to TRBJ2-1; D is perhaps TRBD2 (7 bases). The CDR3 consists of 18 residues. V was trimmed by 2 bases and J by 2 bases, leaving 19 bases between them. Per germline, CDR1 ENHRY and CDR2 SYGVKD. The CDR3 DNA sequence: TGTGCCATCAGTGAGCCCAAGGGGGGGGCACCCACCTACAATGAGCAGTTCTTC. Protein product: CAISEPKGGAPTYNEQFF.

This clonotype was detected only a few times. This chain joins TRBV20-1 and TRBJ2-5; D uncertain. CDR3 length: 12 amino acids. Germline V gives CDR1 DFQATT, CDR2 SNEGSKA (reference sequence). Between the trimmed V and J ends, which lost 4 bases and 6 bases, there was a span of 12 bases. The CDR3 nucleotides are TGCAGTGCTACCAGCCCTTGGAAGACCCAGTACTTC. Translated, it gives CSATSPWKTQYF.

This clonotype appeared a single time. The chain joins TRBV9 to TRBJ1-1; no definite D call. The CDR3 length is 14 residues. Trimming left V 3 bases short and J 3 bases short, with 12 bases between. The V gene's germline CDR1 is SGDLS and CDR2 YYNGEE. The CDR3 protein is CASSAGLGDTEAFF. The DNA of the CDR3 is TGTGCCAGCAGCGCGGGCCTCGGGGACACTGAAGCTTTCTTT.

This clonotype was picked up a small number of times. This sequence joins TRBV4-1 and TRBJ2-7; 7 bases are shared with TRBD2. This CDR3 is built from 16 residues. Germline V lookup: CDR1 MGHRA, CDR2 YSYEKL. V shed 4 bases and J 1 base; nucleotides not matched to a gene: 10. The CDR3 is CASSPEAGRPSYEQYF. The CDR3 region has the DNA TGCGCCAGCAGCCCCGAAGCGGGACGCCCTTCCTACGAGCAGTACTTC.

This clonotype was picked up many times. The rearrangement links TRBV19 to TRBJ2-2; D ambiguous. The CDR3 consists of 14 residues. Germline V gene sequence: CDR1 LNHDA, CDR2 SQIVND (reference sequence). Trimming shortened V by 8 bases and J by 1 base, and 11 bases separated the two germline ends. The CDR3 region is CASARSGNTGELFF. The CDR3 DNA sequence: TGTGCCAGTGCGAGGTCCGGGAACACCGGGGAGCTGTTTTTT.

In its sample, this clonotype was seen a few times. The chain is built from TRBV5-6 and TRBJ2-3; a weak D match, TRBD1 (6 bases). The CDR3 is 15 amino acids. The V gene lost 1 base and the J gene lost 6 bases, with 15 bases spanning the gap. CDR1 is SGHDT and CDR2 is YYEEEE in the germline V gene. CDR3 loop: CASSLYGTPTDTQYF. CDR3 DNA: TGTGCCAGCAGCTTGTACGGGACACCCACGGATACGCAGTATTTT.

V and J are TRBV24-1 and TRBJ2-1; 10 bases are a match to TRBD2. V lost 7 bases to trimming and J lost 7 bases; unmatched junction nucleotides: 6. Germline values: CDR1 KGHDR, CDR2 SFDVKD. The CDR3 loop spans 14 amino acids. The CDR3 DNA sequence: TGTGCCACCAGATCCAGCGGGGGGGCTAATGAGCAGTTCTTC. It codes for CATRSSGGANEQFF.

The genes are TRBV11-2 and TRBJ2-2, with TRBD1 as a possible D gene (6 bases). Trimming removed 7 bases from V and 2 bases from J, with 14 bases in between. This CDR3 comprises 15 residues. Germline V lookup: CDR1 SGHAT, CDR2 FQNNGV. The CDR3 DNA reads TGTGCCAGCAAATCTGTCAGGGGAAACACCGGGGAGCTGTTTTTT. This sequence encodes CASKSVRGNTGELFF. Variable domain in full (rest from reference TRBV11-2 and TRBJ2-2): EAGVAQSPRYKIIEKRQSVAFWCNPISGHATLYWYQQILGQGPKLLIQFQNNGVVDDSQLPKDRFSAERLKGVDSTLKIQPAKLEDSAVYLCASKSVRGNTGELFFGEGSRLTVL.

The V gene is TRBV7-2, the J gene TRBJ2-5; 9 bases are shared with TRBD2. This CDR3 region has 17 residues. CDR1 SGHTA and CDR2 FQGNSA come from the germline V gene. The V segment lost 1 base and the J segment 1 base; nucleotides outside the gene matches: 7. The CDR3: CASSLGSSGAVQETQYF. CDR3 nucleotides: TGTGCCAGCAGCTTAGGGTCTAGCGGGGCCGTCCAAGAGACCCAGTACTTC.

The rearrangement links TRBV12-3 or TRBV12-4 to TRBJ1-2; TRBD1 might be the D (5 bases). This CDR3 region has 13 residues. The V end was cut by 6 bases, the J end by 5 bases, with 13 bases between. The CDR3 DNA reads TGTGCCAGCAGATCCGGGACCGGGTATGGCTACACCTTC. The encoded protein is CASRSGTGYGYTF.

The chain recombines TRBV5-6 with TRBJ2-1; TRBD1 might be the D (5 bases). From germline, CDR1 is SGHDT and CDR2 YYEEEE. Trimming removed 1 base at V and 9 bases at J, with 17 bases between. This CDR3 has 15 amino acids. In nucleotides, the CDR3 is TGTGCCAGCAGCTTGTTTCAGCCAGGGAAGAGTGAGCAGTTCTTC. It encodes CASSLFQPGKSEQFF.

The genes are TRBV9 and TRBJ1-2; tentatively, D is TRBD1 (5 bases). V was trimmed by 4 bases and J by 1 base, leaving 14 bases between them. This CDR3 comprises 15 residues. Germline values: CDR1 SGDLS, CDR2 YYNGEE. The CDR3 bases are TGTGCCAGCAGCCCACAGGCATCCCTTAACTATGGCTACACCTTC. Translating it yields CASSPQASLNYGYTF.

The rearrangement uses TRBV6-2 or TRBV6-3 and TRBJ2-1; TRBD2 is a possible D gene (5 bases). Trimming removed 2 bases from V and 7 bases from J, with 12 bases in between. CDR3 size: 14 residues. Germline lookup yields CDR1 MNHEY and CDR2 SVGEGT. In DNA form, the CDR3 reads TGTGCCAGCAGTTACAACGGGGTAGGGAATGAGCAGTTCTTC. It is translated as CASSYNGVGNEQFF.

The CDR3, as DNA: TGTGCCAGCAGCTTAGAACAGGGGGGAGATACGCAGTATTTT. This codes for CASSLEQGGDTQYF. This chain joins TRBV7-6 and TRBJ2-3; TRBD1 agrees at 8 bases. The V segment lost 1 base and the J segment 5 bases; nucleotides outside the gene matches: 2. Per germline, CDR1 SGHVS and CDR2 FNYEAQ. CDR3 length equals 14 residues.

The J gene is TRBJ1-5, the V gene TRBV7-9, with D perhaps TRBD1 (5 bases). V was trimmed by 0 bases and J by 8 bases, leaving 14 bases between them. Germline values: CDR1 SEHNR, CDR2 FQNEAQ (reference sequence). CDR3 length equals 15 residues. CDR3 in DNA: TGTGCCAGCAGCTTAGCGGGGACGGCGAACGAGCCCCAGCATTTT. Translating gives CASSLAGTANEPQHF.

This clonotype was seen only a few times. The chain has TRBV4-3 and TRBJ2-3, with a possible D match to TRBD2 (6 bases). Germline V CDR1 and CDR2: LGHNA, YSLEER. V was shortened by 1 base and J by 5 bases, with 10 bases between the two germline ends. The CDR3 spans 14 residues. CDR3 in DNA: TGCGCCAGCAGCCAAGCCGGGAGTCAAGATACGCAGTATTTT. Amino acid sequence: CASSQAGSQDTQYF.

V and J are TRBV21-1 and TRBJ2-2; TRBD1 was called by the table and not checked on the DNA. TRBV21-1 is a documented pseudogene. The CDR3 covers 14 residues. The CDR3 protein is CASSNPAEAGELFF. The CDR3 DNA follows: TGTGCCAGCAGCAACCCTGCAGAGGCCGGGGAGCTGTTTTTT.

The sample holds a few counts of this clonotype. J is TRBJ2-1 and V is TRBV4-2, with 8 nucleotides matching TRBD2. CDR3 length: 16 amino acids. V lost 0 bases and J lost 6; bases outside the gene matches: 7. Germline CDR1 and CDR2: LGHNA and YNFKEQ. CDR3 sequence: CASSQEPSGGPNEQFF. The CDR3 DNA sequence: TGTGCCAGCAGCCAAGAACCCAGCGGGGGCCCCAATGAGCAGTTCTTC.

This chain uses TRBV7-2 with TRBJ2-7; tentative D call: TRBD2 (6 bases). V lost 6 bases and J lost 4, with 16 bases in between. Germline V lookup: CDR1 SGHTA, CDR2 FQGNSA. The CDR3 consists of 14 residues. The CDR3 DNA follows: TGTGCCAGCAGTTCAGGACCGGGAGTATACGAGCAGTACTTC. Encoded protein: CASSSGPGVYEQYF.

This clonotype was counted at least ten times. The CDR3 DNA is TGTGCCAGTACCAGGACTAGCGCGGGAAGTGAGCAGTTCTTC. This sequence encodes CASTRTSAGSEQFF. The chain uses TRBV6-2 or TRBV6-3 and TRBJ2-1; 9 nucleotides line up with TRBD2. This CDR3 is built from 14 residues. Germline V CDR1 and CDR2: MNHEY, SVGEGT. Trimming took 9 bases from V and 9 from J; bases not matched to a gene: 12.

The rearrangement uses TRBV5-6 and TRBJ2-1, with TRBD1 identical over 7 bases. After removal of 2 bases from V and 7 bases from J, the junction contained 12 bases not matched to a gene. CDR1 and CDR2 (germline): SGHDT, YYEEEE. The CDR3 has 16 amino acids. The CDR3 DNA sequence: TGTGCCAGCAGCTTAATTACGGCCAGGGGGTATAATGAGCAGTTCTTC. Its protein is CASSLITARGYNEQFF.

This clonotype was observed many times. This sequence joins TRBV7-7 and TRBJ2-3; the match to TRBD1 covers 9 bases. With 5 bases clipped from V and 6 bases from J, the junction kept 6 bases outside the gene matches. Germline V gene data show CDR1 as SSHAT and CDR2 as FNYEAQ (reference sequence). CDR3 length: 14 amino acids. The CDR3 loop is CASSAGQGVDTQYF. The CDR3 DNA reads as TGTGCCAGCAGCGCGGGACAGGGTGTGGATACGCAGTATTTT.